This T cell receptor beta chain was observed in a study of blood T cell repertoires in COVID-19. Participants, about 18 to 90 years old, spanned fewer than 25 US areas. Assignments of participants to cohorts depended upon their own reported clinical history. The method was immunoSEQ multiplex PCR; TCRdb's version includes in-frame clones alone and lacks a portion of them. The table lists under 250,000 clones, 70% to 90% of them singletons. CDR1 and CDR2 from the germline V gene are MNHEY and SMNVEV (reference sequence). Trimming cost V 7 bases and J 5 bases; bases outside gene matches: 12. The CDR3 runs 15 residues.

Sequenced material: PBMCs or T cells enriched from blood (not recorded which). The receptor's source is a man between 25 and 39 years old who had recovered from COVID-19. The chain is built from TRBV27 and TRBJ1-1, with 8 bases matching TRBD1. CDR3 protein: CASKRQGLIWTEAFF. CDR3 bases: TGTGCCAGCAAACGACAGGGGCTAATATGGACTGAAGCTTTCTTT.